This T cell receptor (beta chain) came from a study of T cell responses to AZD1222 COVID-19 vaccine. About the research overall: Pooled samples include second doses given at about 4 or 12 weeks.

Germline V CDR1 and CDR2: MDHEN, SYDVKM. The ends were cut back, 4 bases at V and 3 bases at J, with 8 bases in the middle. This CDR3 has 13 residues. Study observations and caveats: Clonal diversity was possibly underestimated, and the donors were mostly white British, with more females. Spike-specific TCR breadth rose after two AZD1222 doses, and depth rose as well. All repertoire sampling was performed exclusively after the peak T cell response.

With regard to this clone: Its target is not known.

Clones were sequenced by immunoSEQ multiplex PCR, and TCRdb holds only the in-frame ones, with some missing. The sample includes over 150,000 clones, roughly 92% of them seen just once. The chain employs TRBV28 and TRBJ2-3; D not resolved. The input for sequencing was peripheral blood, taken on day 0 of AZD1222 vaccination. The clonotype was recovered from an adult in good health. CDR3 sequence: CASSSAATDTQYF. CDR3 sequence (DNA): TGTGCCAGCAGTTCAGCCGCGACAGATACGCAGTATTTT.